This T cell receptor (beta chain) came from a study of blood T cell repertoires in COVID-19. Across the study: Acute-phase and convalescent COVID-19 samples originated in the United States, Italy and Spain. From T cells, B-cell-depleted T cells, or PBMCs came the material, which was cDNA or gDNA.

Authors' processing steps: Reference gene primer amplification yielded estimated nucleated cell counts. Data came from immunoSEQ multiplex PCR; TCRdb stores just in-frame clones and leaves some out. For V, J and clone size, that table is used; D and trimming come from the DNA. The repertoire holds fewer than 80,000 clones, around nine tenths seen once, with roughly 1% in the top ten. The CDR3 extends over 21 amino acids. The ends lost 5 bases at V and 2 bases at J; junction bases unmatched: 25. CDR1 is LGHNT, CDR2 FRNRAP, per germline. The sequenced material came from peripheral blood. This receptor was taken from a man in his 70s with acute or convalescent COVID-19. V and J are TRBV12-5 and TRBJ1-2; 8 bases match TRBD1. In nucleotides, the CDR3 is TGTGCTAGTGGTCTCTTCCTCCCCCAGTGGGACAGGCAGAGGCCCAACTATGGCTACACCTTC. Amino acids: CASGLFLPQWDRQRPNYGYTF.